The clone carrying this T cell receptor (beta chain) was found a few times. Its antigen is unknown. TCRdb independently ran MiXCR on the RT-PCR reads; one entry per CDR3 protein. The repertoire consists of 550,000 to 800,000 distinct CDR3 sequences, with 15% to 17% occurring once and the leading ten covering more than 9%. This sample is drawn from a study of response to subunit inactivated influenza vaccine. Germline V gene sequence: CDR1 DFQATT, CDR2 SNEGSKA (reference sequence). CDR3 length: 10 residues. V was trimmed by 5 bases and J by 11 bases, leaving 12 bases between them. General observations from the study: With each seasonal influenza vaccination, the authors suggested, few new T cells are recruited.

This clonotype was obtained from a man in his forties or fifties who received an inactivated influenza vaccine. Here the sequenced sample was PBMCs from blood, taken 11 to 12 days after vaccination. The rearrangement links TRBV20-1 to TRBJ1-1; no clear D gene. The CDR3 bases are TGCAGTGCTTTCCTAGAGCGGGCTTTCTTT. This codes for CSAFLERAFF.